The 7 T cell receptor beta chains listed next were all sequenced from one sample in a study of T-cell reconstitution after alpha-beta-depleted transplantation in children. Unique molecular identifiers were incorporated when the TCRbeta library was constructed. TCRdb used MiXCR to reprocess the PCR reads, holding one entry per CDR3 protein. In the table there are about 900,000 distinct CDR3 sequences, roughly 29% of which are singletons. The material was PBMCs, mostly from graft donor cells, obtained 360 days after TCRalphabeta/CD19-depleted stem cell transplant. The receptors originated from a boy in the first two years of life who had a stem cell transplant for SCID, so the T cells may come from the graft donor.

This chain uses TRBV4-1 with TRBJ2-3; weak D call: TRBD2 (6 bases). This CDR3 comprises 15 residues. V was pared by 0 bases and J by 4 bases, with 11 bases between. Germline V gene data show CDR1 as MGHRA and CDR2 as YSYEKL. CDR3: CASSQDPGGADTQYF. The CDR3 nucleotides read TGCGCCAGCAGCCAAGATCCCGGGGGTGCAGATACGCAGTATTTT.

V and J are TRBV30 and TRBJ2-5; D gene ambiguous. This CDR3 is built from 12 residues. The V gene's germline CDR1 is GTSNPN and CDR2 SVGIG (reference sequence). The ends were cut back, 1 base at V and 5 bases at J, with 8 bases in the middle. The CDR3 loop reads CAWSATRETQYF. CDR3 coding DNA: TGTGCCTGGAGTGCGACGAGGGAGACCCAGTACTTC.

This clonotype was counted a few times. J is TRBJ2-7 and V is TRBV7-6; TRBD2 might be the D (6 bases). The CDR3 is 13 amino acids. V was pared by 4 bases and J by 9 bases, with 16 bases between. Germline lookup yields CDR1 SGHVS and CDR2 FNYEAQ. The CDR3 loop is CASSSFGTAGQYF. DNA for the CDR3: TGTGCCAGCAGCTCTTTTGGGACTGCGGGGCAGTACTTC.

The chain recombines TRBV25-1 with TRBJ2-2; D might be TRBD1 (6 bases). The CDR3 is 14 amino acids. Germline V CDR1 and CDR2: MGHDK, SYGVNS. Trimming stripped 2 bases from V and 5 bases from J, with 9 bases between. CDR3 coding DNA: TGTGCCAGCAGTGAACACAGGGCGACCGGGGAGCTGTTTTTT. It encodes CASSEHRATGELFF.

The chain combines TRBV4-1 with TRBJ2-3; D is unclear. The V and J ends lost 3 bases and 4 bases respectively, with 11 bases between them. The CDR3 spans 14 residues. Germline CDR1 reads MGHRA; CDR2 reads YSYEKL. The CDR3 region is CASSHPLQADTQYF. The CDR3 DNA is TGCGCCAGCAGCCACCCCCTCCAAGCAGATACGCAGTATTTT.

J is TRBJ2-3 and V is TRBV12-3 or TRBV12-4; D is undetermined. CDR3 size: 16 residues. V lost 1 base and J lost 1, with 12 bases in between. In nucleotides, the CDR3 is TGTGCCAGCAGTTTAGGGTCCGGGCCCCGCACAGATACGCAGTATTTT. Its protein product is CASSLGSGPRTDTQYF.

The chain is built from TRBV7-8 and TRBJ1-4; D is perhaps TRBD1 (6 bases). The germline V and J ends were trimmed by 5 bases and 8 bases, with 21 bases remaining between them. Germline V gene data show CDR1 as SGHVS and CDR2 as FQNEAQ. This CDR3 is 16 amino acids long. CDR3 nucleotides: TGTGCCAGCAGCCCGATCGTAGACAGGCCCGAAGAAAAACTGTTTTTT. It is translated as CASSPIVDRPEEKLFF.